A single sample is the source of the 27 T cell receptor beta chains below, sequenced in a study of blood T cell repertoires in COVID-19. Libraries were prepared by immunoSEQ multiplex PCR; TCRdb keeps only in-frame clonotypes and omits some of them. The data hold tens of thousands of clones, with 65% to 90% observed a single time. Source material: peripheral blood. Source of these receptors: a man aged 50-59 years with active COVID-19.

The rearrangement uses TRBV4-1 and TRBJ2-1; D not resolved. V was shortened by 5 bases and J by 6 bases, with 11 bases between the two germline ends. Germline CDR1 and CDR2: MGHRA and YSYEKL. CDR3 size: 13 residues. The CDR3 loop is CASSVRLLNEQFF. CDR3 nucleotides: TGCGCCAGCAGCGTGCGACTGCTCAATGAGCAGTTCTTC.

The V call is TRBV24-1, the J call TRBJ1-5; 9 positions agree with TRBD1. V shed 4 bases, J shed 5 bases, and the junction held 5 bases outside the gene matches. There are 15 residues in the CDR3. From germline, CDR1 is KGHDR and CDR2 SFDVKD. CDR3: CATSERTGEDQPQHF. For the CDR3, the DNA is TGTGCCACCAGTGAGAGGACAGGGGAAGATCAGCCCCAGCATTTT.

This clone was picked up a small number of times. The chain links TRBV6-1 to TRBJ1-3; the D gene is possibly TRBD1 (6 bases). Germline loops: CDR1 MNHNS, CDR2 SASEGT. The germline V and J ends were trimmed by 5 bases and 2 bases, with 16 bases remaining between them. This CDR3 is built from 16 residues. For the CDR3, the DNA is TGTGCCAGCAGTCAAGATCTCACAGGGACTGGAAACACCATATATTTT. It is translated as CASSQDLTGTGNTIYF.

The chain carries TRBV27 and TRBJ2-5; 8 nucleotides align to TRBD1. J was trimmed by 4 bases and V by 6 bases; bases with no gene match: 10. Germline lookup yields CDR1 MNHEY and CDR2 SMNVEV (reference sequence). There are 15 residues in the CDR3. The CDR3 nucleotides read TGTGCCAGCAGACGCGGGGCAGGGGGCAGAGAGACCCAGTACTTC. This encodes CASRRGAGGRETQYF.

The chain links TRBV7-6 to TRBJ2-1; a possible D gene is TRBD2 (5 bases). The CDR3 is 13 residues long. Trimming took off 5 bases at V and 4 bases at J, with 9 bases between the two ends. CDR1 and CDR2 from the germline V gene are SGHVS and FNYEAQ. The CDR3: CASSRSGYNEQFF. The CDR3 DNA reads TGTGCCAGCAGCCGCAGCGGTTACAATGAGCAGTTCTTC.

The V and J genes are TRBV19 and TRBJ2-7, with TRBD1 matching 7 bases. V lost 4 bases and J lost 0; bases outside the gene matches: 9. The germline gives CDR1 LNHDA, CDR2 SQIVND (reference sequence). CDR3 length equals 16 residues. DNA for the CDR3: TGTGCCAGTAGTAGGGCAGGTCGACAGGGCTCCTACGAGCAGTACTTC. This translates into CASSRAGRQGSYEQYF.

This clone was picked up one time. The rearrangement joins TRBV4-2 to TRBJ1-4; a possible D gene is TRBD1 (6 bases). Between the trimmed V and J ends, which lost 0 bases and 8 bases, there was a span of 16 bases. CDR1 is LGHNA and CDR2 is YNFKEQ in the germline V gene. This CDR3 spans 16 amino acids. The CDR3 loop is CASSQDRTGLDEKLFF. DNA of the CDR3: TGTGCCAGCAGCCAAGATCGAACAGGGCTAGACGAAAAACTGTTTTTT.

The genes are TRBV12-3 or TRBV12-4 and TRBJ2-7; TRBD1 might be the D (6 bases). The CDR3 contains 13 residues. Deletions cut 5 bases from V and 2 bases from J, with 10 bases between. Written as DNA, the CDR3 is TGTGCCAGCAGTCCGACAGGTACCTACGAGCAGTACTTC. Amino acid sequence: CASSPTGTYEQYF.

This chain connects TRBV11-1 to TRBJ2-2; D is possibly TRBD2 (5 bases). V shed 0 bases and J shed 2 bases, with 10 bases lying between them. The CDR3 consists of 16 residues. Germline V CDR1 and CDR2: SGHAT, FQDESV (reference sequence). This CDR3 is CASSLARADNTGELFF. CDR3 in DNA: TGTGCCAGCAGCTTAGCGAGGGCCGATAACACCGGGGAGCTGTTTTTT.

CDR3 residues: CASSPQTGWTEAFF. The CDR3 DNA reads TGTGCCAGCAGCCCGCAGACAGGGTGGACTGAAGCTTTCTTT. The rearrangement links TRBV7-2 to TRBJ1-1; TRBD1 aligns across 7 bases. Germline-derived CDR1 and CDR2 are SGHTA and FQGNSA. The trim removed 5 bases at V and 5 bases at J, leaving 8 bases unmatched. The CDR3 totals 14 residues.

This chain connects TRBV3-1 (or the pseudogene TRBV3-2) to TRBJ2-7, with D tentatively TRBD1 (5 bases). V was trimmed by 4 bases and J by 3 bases, leaving 16 bases between them. The CDR3 length is 15 residues. Per the germline V gene, CDR1 is LGHDT and CDR2 is YNNKEL (reference sequence). CDR3 sequence (DNA): TGTGCCAGCAGCCCTTTCCCCCAGGGCCTCTACGAGCAGTACTTC. Residues: CASSPFPQGLYEQYF.

The chain has TRBV19 and TRBJ2-4, with 7 nucleotides matching TRBD1. This CDR3 has 14 residues. Trimming removed 6 bases from V and 1 base from J; junction bases left unmatched: 3. CDR1 is LNHDA, CDR2 SQIVND, per germline (reference sequence). Written as DNA, the CDR3 is TGTGCCAGTAGCAAACAGGGGGCCAAAAACATTCAGTACTTC. It specifies CASSKQGAKNIQYF.

This clone was seen a single time. The chain is built from TRBV28 and TRBJ2-3, with TRBD2 matching 12 bases. V lost 6 bases and J lost 6; bases outside the gene matches: 10. This CDR3 comprises 16 residues. Germline V gives CDR1 MDHEN, CDR2 SYDVKM. In nucleotides, the CDR3 is TGTGCCAGCAGCACCCTAGCGGGAGGGCCAGGGGATACGCAGTATTTT. It translates to CASSTLAGGPGDTQYF.

V gene TRBV24-1 combines with J gene TRBJ2-3, with D possibly TRBD2 on 5 matching bases. The V and J ends lost 8 bases and 15 bases respectively, with 17 bases between them. The CDR3 length is 11 residues. The germline gives CDR1 KGHDR, CDR2 SFDVKD. CDR3 protein: CATTLARSEYF. CDR3 sequence (DNA): TGTGCCACCACCCTAGCCCGGTCCGAATATTTT.

This sequence joins TRBV5-4 and TRBJ2-7; possible D gene TRBD1, 5 bases. The CDR3 is 16 amino acids. CDR1 is SGHNT, CDR2 YYREEE, per germline (reference sequence). V lost 5 bases to trimming and J lost 7 bases, with 25 bases between them. The DNA for the CDR3 is TGTGCCAGCAGTCCTGACGTGGGCGTCAGGGCACGGGAGCAGTACTTC. Translating it yields CASSPDVGVRAREQYF. Looking up the rest from reference TRBV5-4 and TRBJ2-7 gives the full variable domain: ETGVTQSPTHLIKTRGQQVTLRCSSQSGHNTVSWYQQALGQGPQFIFQYYREEENGRGNFPPRFSGLQFPNYSSELNVNALELDDSALYLCASSPDVGVRAREQYFGPGTRLTVT.

Here the CDR3 reads CASSNRHLQETQYF. The CDR3, as DNA: TGTGCCAGTAGTAACAGACACCTCCAAGAGACCCAGTACTTC. The V gene is TRBV19, the J gene TRBJ2-5, with unresolved D. The germline gives CDR1 LNHDA, CDR2 SQIVND (reference sequence). The CDR3 covers 14 residues. Trimming cost V 4 bases and J 1 base, with 10 bases left between them.

The V and J genes are TRBV19 and TRBJ1-1, with D hard to call. Looked up from germline, CDR1 is LNHDA and CDR2 is SQIVND (reference sequence). Trimming took 7 bases from V and 5 from J, leaving 14 bases between them. The CDR3 length is 13 residues. CDR3 DNA: TGTGCCAGTAATCGGGTTGCGCGGACTGAAGCTTTCTTT. Translating gives CASNRVARTEAFF. The full variable domain, in which reference TRBV19 and TRBJ1-1 provide the parts outside the CDR3, is DGGITQSPKYLFRKEGQNVTLSCEQNLNHDAMYWYRQDPGQGLRLIYYSQIVNDFQKGDIAEGYSVSREKKESFPLTVTSAQKNPTAFYLCASNRVARTEAFFGQGTRLTVV.

In its sample, this clone was seen a few times. The rearrangement uses TRBV7-2 and TRBJ2-1; 10 nucleotides agree with TRBD2. V trimming: 5 bases; J trimming: 10 bases; junction bases outside the gene matches: 17. This CDR3 contains 17 residues. Germline CDR1 reads SGHTA; CDR2 reads FQGNSA. The CDR3 DNA follows: TGTGCCAGCAGCCCCCCCTTGGGTCTAGCGGGAGTACGGGAGCAGTTCTTC. Translated: CASSPPLGLAGVREQFF.

The chain couples TRBV9 to TRBJ2-5; tentative D call: TRBD2 (6 bases). The CDR3 is 16 amino acids. V dropped 0 bases and J dropped 3 bases, with 15 bases sitting between them. Germline V CDR1 and CDR2: SGDLS, YYNGEE. The CDR3 is CASSVAAGLKEETQYF. The CDR3 DNA reads TGTGCCAGCAGCGTAGCTGCGGGGTTGAAGGAAGAGACCCAGTACTTC.

CDR3 sequence: CASSPRNTGGYEQYF. For the CDR3, the DNA is TGTGCCAGCAGTCCCCGCAATACAGGGGGCTACGAGCAGTACTTC. J is TRBJ2-7 and V is TRBV6-6, with 8 bases that match TRBD1. The CDR3 contains 15 residues. Looked up from germline, CDR1 is MNHNY and CDR2 is SVGAGI (reference sequence). The V and J ends lost 5 bases and 3 bases, in that order; junction bases with no gene match: 9.

V and J are TRBV11-2 and TRBJ2-7; D possibly corresponds to TRBD1 (5 bases). Germline V gene sequence: CDR1 SGHAT, CDR2 FQNNGV. CDR3 length: 14 residues. The V and J ends lost 3 bases and 3 bases respectively, with 12 bases between them. CDR3 coding DNA: TGTGCCAGCAGCTTCGATGCTACAGGCTACGAGCAGTACTTC. It is translated as CASSFDATGYEQYF.

The chain links TRBV3-1 (or the pseudogene TRBV3-2) to TRBJ1-6, with D uncertain. The CDR3 is 17 amino acids. V lost 0 bases to trimming and J lost 0 bases, with 9 bases between them. Germline values: CDR1 LGHDT, CDR2 YNNKEL (reference sequence). CDR3 nucleotides: TGTGCCAGCAGCCAAGACCCACAGAGCTCCTATAATTCACCCCTCCACTTT. It is translated as CASSQDPQSSYNSPLHF.

The chain joins TRBV9 to TRBJ1-1; D is undetermined. V was trimmed by 0 bases and J by 6 bases, leaving 21 bases between them. Germline V gives CDR1 SGDLS, CDR2 YYNGEE. The CDR3 has 17 amino acids. CDR3 sequence (DNA): TGTGCCAGCAGCGTAGAAGTAGCGTCAGCAAAAAGTCCTGAAGCTTTCTTT. It yields the protein CASSVEVASAKSPEAFF.

The rearrangement links TRBV5-1 to TRBJ1-1, with D unresolved. Trimming left V 0 bases short and J 0 bases short, with 6 bases between. Per the germline V gene, CDR1 is SGHRS and CDR2 is YFSETQ. This CDR3 contains 14 residues. CDR3 sequence reads: CASSLGTLNTEAFF. The CDR3 DNA follows: TGCGCCAGCAGCTTGGGTACTCTGAACACTGAAGCTTTCTTT.

V usage is TRBV5-4 and J usage is TRBJ1-4; 7 nucleotides align to TRBD1. Germline V CDR1 and CDR2: SGHNT, YYREEE (reference sequence). The CDR3 totals 17 residues. Trimming cost V 3 bases and J 10 bases; bases outside gene matches: 18. CDR3 nucleotide sequence: TGTGCCAGCAGCTCCCGACAGGGCGCCCGTATTGGGGGAAAACTGTTTTTT. It is translated as CASSSRQGARIGGKLFF.

V and J are TRBV27 and TRBJ1-1; no reliable D call. CDR3 length equals 13 residues. Germline V gives CDR1 MNHEY, CDR2 SMNVEV (reference sequence). V shed 5 bases and J shed 1 base, with 8 bases lying between them. The CDR3 nucleotides are TGTGCCAGCAGTCTCACTAAGAACACTGAAGCTTTCTTT. Amino acids: CASSLTKNTEAFF.

The CDR3, as DNA: TGTGCCTGGGGGGAGCGGACCTACGAGCAGTACTTC. Its protein product is CAWGERTYEQYF. J is TRBJ2-7 and V is TRBV30; D is perhaps TRBD2 (5 bases). The CDR3 is 12 residues long. Looked up from germline, CDR1 is GTSNPN and CDR2 is SVGIG (reference sequence). V was shortened by 5 bases and J by 2 bases, with 10 bases between the two germline ends.